What follows describes a single T cell receptor beta chain. No antigen is known for it. A diagnosis was made from clinical symptoms together with serum thyroxine, TRAb, thyroid ultrasound and orbital computed tomography. PBMCs were obtained from approximately 10 ml of fresh peripheral blood. The CDR3 has 17 residues. Germline CDR1 is SGDLS and CDR2 is YYNGEE. V lost 4 bases to trimming and J lost 4 bases; unmatched junction nucleotides: 14. RNA transcripts yielded amplified TCR beta CDR3 regions. RT-PCR in the first round used HTBI primers; a second-round multiplex PCR followed. TCRdb re-called the multiplex PCR reads through MiXCR, storing one row per CDR3 protein. The sample shows 600,000 to 700,000 distinct CDR3 sequences, over 40% of them seen only once. These data come from a study of Graves' ophthalmopathy and Graves' hyperthyroidism. As for the study in general: Blood was drawn at initial diagnosis, before any treatment.

Study conclusions and caveats: The model's ophthalmopathy progression predictions had less than 71% sensitivity and about 72% specificity.

J is TRBJ1-3 and V is TRBV9, with 7 bases identical to TRBD1. The sequence derives from an adult man with Graves' ophthalmopathy. Sequenced sample: peripheral blood. The CDR3 coding sequence is TGTGCCAGCAGCTCGGGACAGCCCGGGGATTTAGGAAACACCATATATTTT. As protein: CASSSGQPGDLGNTIYF. Full variable domain (rest looked up from reference TRBV9 and TRBJ1-3): DSGVTQTPKHLITATGQRVTLRCSPRSGDLSVYWYQQSLDQGLQFLIQYYNGEERAKGNILERFSAQQFPDLHSELNLSSLELGDSALYFCASSSGQPGDLGNTIYFGEGSWLTVV.